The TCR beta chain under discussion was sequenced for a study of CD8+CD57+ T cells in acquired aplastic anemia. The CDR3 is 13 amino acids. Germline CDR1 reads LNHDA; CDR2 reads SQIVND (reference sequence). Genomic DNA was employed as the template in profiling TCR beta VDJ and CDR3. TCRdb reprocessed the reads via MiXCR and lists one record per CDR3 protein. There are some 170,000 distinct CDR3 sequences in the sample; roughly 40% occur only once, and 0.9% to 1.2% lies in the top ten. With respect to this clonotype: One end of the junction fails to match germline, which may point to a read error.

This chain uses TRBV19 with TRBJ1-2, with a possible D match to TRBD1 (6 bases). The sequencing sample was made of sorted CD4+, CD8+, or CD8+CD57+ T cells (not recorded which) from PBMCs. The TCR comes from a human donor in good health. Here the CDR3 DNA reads TGTGCCAGTAGGATTCCCGGGGGCTATGGTTACACCTTC. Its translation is CASRIPGGYGYTF.